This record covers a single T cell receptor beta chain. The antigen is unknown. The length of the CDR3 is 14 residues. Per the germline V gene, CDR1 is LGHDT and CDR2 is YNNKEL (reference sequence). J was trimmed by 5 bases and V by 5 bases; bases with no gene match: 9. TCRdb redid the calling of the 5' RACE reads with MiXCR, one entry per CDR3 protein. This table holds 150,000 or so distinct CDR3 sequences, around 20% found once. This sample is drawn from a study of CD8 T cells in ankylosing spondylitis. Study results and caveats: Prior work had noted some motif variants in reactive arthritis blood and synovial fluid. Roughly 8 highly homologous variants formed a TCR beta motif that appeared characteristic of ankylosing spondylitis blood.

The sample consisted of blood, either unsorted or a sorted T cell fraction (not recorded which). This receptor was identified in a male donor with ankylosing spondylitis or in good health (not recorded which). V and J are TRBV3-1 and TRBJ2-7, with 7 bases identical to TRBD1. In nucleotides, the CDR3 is TGTGCCAGCAGCGCCCGACAGGGTCTAGACGAGCAGTACTTC. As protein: CASSARQGLDEQYF.